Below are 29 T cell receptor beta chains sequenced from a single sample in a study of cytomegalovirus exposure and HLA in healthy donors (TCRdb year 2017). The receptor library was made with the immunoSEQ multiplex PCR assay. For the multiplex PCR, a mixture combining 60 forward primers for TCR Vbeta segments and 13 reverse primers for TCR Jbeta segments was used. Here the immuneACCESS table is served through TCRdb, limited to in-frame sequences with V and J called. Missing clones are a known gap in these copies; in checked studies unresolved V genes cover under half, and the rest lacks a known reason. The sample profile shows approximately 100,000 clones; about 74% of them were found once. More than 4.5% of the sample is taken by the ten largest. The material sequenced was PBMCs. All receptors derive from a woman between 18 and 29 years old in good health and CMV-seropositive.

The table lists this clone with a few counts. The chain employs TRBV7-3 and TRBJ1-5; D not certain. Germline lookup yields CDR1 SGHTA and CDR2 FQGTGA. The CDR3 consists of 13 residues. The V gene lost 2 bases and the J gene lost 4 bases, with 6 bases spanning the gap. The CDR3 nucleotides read TGTGCCAGCAGCTTAGGCCTTAATCAGCCCCAGCATTTT. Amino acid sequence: CASSLGLNQPQHF.

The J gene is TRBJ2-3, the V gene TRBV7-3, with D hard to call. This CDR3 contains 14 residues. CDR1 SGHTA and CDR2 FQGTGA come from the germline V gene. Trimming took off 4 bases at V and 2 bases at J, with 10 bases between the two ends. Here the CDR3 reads CASSSEVYTDTQYF. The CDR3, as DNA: TGTGCCAGCAGCTCTGAGGTTTACACAGATACGCAGTATTTT.

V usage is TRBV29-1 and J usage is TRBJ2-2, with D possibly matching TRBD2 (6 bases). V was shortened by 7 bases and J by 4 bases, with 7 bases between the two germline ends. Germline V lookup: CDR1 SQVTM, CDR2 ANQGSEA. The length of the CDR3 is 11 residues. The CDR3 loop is CSGRGTGELFF. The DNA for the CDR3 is TGCAGCGGGAGGGGCACCGGGGAGCTGTTTTTT.

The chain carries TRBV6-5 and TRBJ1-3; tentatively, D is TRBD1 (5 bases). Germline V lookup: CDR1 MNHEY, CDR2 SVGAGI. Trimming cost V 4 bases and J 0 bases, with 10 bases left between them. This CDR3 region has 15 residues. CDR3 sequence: CASSSVTVSGNTIYF. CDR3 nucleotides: TGTGCCAGCAGTTCAGTGACAGTCTCTGGAAACACCATATATTTT.

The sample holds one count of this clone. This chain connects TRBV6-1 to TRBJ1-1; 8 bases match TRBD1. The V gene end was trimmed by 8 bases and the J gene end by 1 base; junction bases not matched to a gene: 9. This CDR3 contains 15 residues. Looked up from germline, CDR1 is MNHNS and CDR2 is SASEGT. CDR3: CASDGQGSSNTEAFF. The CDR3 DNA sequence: TGTGCCAGCGATGGACAGGGAAGTTCGAACACTGAAGCTTTCTTT.

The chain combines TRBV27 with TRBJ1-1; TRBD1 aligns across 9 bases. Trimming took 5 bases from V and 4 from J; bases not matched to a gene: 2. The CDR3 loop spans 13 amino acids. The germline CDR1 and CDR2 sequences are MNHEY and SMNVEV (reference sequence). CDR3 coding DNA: TGTGCCAGCAGTGTGACAGGGGGCACTGAAGCTTTCTTT. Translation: CASSVTGGTEAFF.

In DNA, the CDR3 is TGTGCCAGCAGCTTAGGCCCAGACCAAGAGACCCAGTACTTC. This translates into CASSLGPDQETQYF. The chain combines TRBV11-3 with TRBJ2-5; no definite D call. Trimming pared 1 base from V and 0 bases from J, leaving 6 bases between. This CDR3 contains 14 residues. Germline V gives CDR1 SGHNT, CDR2 YENEEA.

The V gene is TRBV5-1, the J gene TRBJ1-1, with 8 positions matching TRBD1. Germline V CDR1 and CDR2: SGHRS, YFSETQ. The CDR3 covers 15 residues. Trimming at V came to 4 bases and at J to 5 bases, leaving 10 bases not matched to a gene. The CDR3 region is CASSGGGTGRTEAFF. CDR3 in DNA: TGCGCCAGCAGCGGGGGCGGGACAGGTCGGACTGAAGCTTTCTTT.

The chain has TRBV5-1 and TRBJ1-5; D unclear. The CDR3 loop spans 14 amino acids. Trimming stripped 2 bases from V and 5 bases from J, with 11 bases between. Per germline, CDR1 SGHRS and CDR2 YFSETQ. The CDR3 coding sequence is TGCGCCAGCAGCTTCGCTGGTCTAGATCAGCCCCAGCATTTT. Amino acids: CASSFAGLDQPQHF.

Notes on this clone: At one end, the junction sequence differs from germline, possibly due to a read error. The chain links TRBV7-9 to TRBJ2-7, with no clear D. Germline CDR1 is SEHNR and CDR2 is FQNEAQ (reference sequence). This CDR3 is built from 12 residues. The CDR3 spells CSSSLRVDEQYF. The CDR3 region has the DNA TGTTCCAGCAGCTTGAGAGTTGACGAGCAGTACTTC.

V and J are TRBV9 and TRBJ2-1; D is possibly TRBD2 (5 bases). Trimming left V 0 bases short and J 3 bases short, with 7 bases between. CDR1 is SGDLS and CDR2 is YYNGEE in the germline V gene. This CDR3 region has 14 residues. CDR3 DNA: TGTGCCAGCAGCGTAGACGGGGACTACAATGAGCAGTTCTTC. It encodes CASSVDGDYNEQFF.

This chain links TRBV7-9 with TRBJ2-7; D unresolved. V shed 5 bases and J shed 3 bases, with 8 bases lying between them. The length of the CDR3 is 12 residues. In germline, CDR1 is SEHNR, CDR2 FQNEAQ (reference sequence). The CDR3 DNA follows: TGTGCCAGCAGCGTACCGGGCTACGAGCAGTACTTC. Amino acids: CASSVPGYEQYF.

The DNA of the CDR3 is TGTGCCAGCAGCTTGGGGGGCGGGAGGGCCGGTAATGAGCAGTTCTTC. Residues: CASSLGGGRAGNEQFF. This chain uses TRBV5-6 with TRBJ2-1; 9 bases align to TRBD2. From germline, CDR1 is SGHDT and CDR2 YYEEEE. Trimming cost V 0 bases and J 7 bases; bases outside gene matches: 8. This CDR3 is 16 amino acids long.

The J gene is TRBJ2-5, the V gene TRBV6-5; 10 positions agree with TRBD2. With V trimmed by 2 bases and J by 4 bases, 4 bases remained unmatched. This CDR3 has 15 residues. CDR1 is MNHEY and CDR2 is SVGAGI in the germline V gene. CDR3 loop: CASSYVASGRETQYF. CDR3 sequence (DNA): TGTGCCAGCAGTTACGTGGCTAGCGGGAGAGAGACCCAGTACTTC.

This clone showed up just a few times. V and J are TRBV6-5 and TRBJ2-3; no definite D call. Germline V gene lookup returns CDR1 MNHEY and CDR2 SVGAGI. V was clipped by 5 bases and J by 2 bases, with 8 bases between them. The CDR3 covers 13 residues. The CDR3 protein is CASSPDTTDTQYF. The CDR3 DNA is TGTGCCAGCAGTCCAGACACCACAGATACGCAGTATTTT.

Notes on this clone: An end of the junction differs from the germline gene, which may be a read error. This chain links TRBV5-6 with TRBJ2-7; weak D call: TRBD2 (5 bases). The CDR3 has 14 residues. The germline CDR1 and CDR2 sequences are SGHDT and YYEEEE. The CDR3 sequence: CASSDGLSSYERYF. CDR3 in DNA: TGTGCCAGCAGCGACGGACTGAGCTCCTACGAGCGGTACTTC. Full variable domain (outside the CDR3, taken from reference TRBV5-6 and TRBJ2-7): DAGVTQSPTHLIKTRGQQVTLRCSPKSGHDTVSWYQQALGQGPQFIFQYYEEEERQRGNFPDRFSGHQFPNYSSELNVNALLLGDSALYLCASSDGLSSYERYFGPGTRLTVT.

CDR3 in amino acids: CASNQRLAGADTQYF. The DNA for the CDR3 is TGTGCCAGCAATCAGAGACTAGCGGGAGCAGATACGCAGTATTTT. V is TRBV27 and J is TRBJ2-3, with 12 bases fitting TRBD2. V lost 7 bases and J lost 4; bases outside the gene matches: 6. The CDR3 runs to 15 residues. CDR1 and CDR2 (germline): MNHEY, SMNVEV (reference sequence).

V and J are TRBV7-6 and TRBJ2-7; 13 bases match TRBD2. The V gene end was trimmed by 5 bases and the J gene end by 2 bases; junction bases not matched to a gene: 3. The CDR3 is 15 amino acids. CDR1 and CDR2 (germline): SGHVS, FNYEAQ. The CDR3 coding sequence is TGTGCCAGCAGCGAACTAGCGGGAGGGCCCTACGAGCAGTACTTC. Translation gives CASSELAGGPYEQYF.

The CDR3 loop reads CASSSHQGSYGYTF. The CDR3 DNA is TGTGCCAGCAGTTCACATCAGGGCTCCTATGGCTACACCTTC. V usage is TRBV28 and J usage is TRBJ1-2; perhaps TRBD1 as D (5 bases). Trimming took off 4 bases at V and 4 bases at J, with 13 bases between the two ends. Germline CDR1 reads MDHEN; CDR2 reads SYDVKM. This CDR3 contains 14 residues.

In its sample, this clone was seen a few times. This CDR3 reads CASSGTPGTTSQPQHF. The CDR3 nucleotides are TGTGCCAGCTCGGGGACCCCCGGGACAACGAGTCAGCCCCAGCATTTT. The chain employs TRBV19 and TRBJ1-5; tentatively, D is TRBD1 (6 bases). V was clipped by 9 bases and J by 6 bases, with 24 bases between them. This CDR3 has 16 amino acids. Per the germline V gene, CDR1 is LNHDA and CDR2 is SQIVND (reference sequence).

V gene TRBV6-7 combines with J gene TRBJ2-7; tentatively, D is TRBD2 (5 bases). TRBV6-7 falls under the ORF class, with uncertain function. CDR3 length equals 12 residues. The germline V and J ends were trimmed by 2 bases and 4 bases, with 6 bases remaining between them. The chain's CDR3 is CASSYERYEQYF. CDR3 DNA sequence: TGTGCCAGCAGTTACGAGCGGTACGAGCAGTACTTC.

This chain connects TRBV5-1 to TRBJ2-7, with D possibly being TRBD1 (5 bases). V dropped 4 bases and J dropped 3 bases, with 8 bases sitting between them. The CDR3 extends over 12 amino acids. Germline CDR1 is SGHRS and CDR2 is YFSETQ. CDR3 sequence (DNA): TGCGCCAGCAGCACCGGACACTACGAGCAGTACTTC. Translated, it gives CASSTGHYEQYF.

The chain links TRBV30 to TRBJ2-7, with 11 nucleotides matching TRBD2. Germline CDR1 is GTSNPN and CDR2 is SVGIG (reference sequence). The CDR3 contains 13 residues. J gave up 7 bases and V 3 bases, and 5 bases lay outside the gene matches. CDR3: CAWRGVAGGEQYF. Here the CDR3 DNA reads TGTGCCTGGAGAGGAGTAGCGGGAGGGGAGCAGTACTTC.

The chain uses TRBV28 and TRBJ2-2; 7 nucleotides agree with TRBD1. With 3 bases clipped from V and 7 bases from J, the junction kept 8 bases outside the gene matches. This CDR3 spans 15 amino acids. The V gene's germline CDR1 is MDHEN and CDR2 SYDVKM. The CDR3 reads CASSFRGQLNGELFF. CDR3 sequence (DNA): TGTGCCAGCAGTTTCCGGGGACAGCTCAACGGGGAGCTGTTTTTT.

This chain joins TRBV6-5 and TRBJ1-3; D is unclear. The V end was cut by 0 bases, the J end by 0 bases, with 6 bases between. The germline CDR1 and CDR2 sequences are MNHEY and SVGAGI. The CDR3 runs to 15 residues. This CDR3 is CASSYSRDSGNTIYF. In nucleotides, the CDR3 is TGTGCCAGCAGTTACTCTAGAGACTCTGGAAACACCATATATTTT.

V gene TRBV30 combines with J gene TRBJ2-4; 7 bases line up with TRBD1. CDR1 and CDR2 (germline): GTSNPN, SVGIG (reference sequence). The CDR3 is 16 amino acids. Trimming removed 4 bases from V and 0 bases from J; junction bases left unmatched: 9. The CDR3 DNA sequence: TGTGCCTGGACGGGACAGTCTATCTTAGCCAAAAACATTCAGTACTTC. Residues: CAWTGQSILAKNIQYF.

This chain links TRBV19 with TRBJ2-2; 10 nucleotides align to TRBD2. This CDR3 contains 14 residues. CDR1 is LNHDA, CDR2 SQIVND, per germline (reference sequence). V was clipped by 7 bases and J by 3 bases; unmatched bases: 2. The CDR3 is CASKTSGDTGELFF. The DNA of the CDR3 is TGTGCCAGTAAAACTAGCGGGGACACCGGGGAGCTGTTTTTT.

CDR3 protein: CASSFPPWGRGTGELFF. In nucleotides, the CDR3 is TGTGCCAGCAGTTTCCCCCCTTGGGGGCGAGGCACCGGGGAGCTGTTTTTT. This sequence joins TRBV28 and TRBJ2-2, with a weak D call TRBD1 (6 bases). Per the germline V gene, CDR1 is MDHEN and CDR2 is SYDVKM. Trimming took 3 bases from V and 4 from J, leaving 18 bases between them. The CDR3 has 17 residues. Full variable domain (remainder filled in from reference TRBV28 and TRBJ2-2): DVKVTQSSRYLVKRTGEKVFLECVQDMDHENMFWYRQDPGLGLRLIYFSYDVKMKEKGDIPEGYSVSREKKERFSLILESASTNQTSMYLCASSFPPWGRGTGELFFGEGSRLTVL.

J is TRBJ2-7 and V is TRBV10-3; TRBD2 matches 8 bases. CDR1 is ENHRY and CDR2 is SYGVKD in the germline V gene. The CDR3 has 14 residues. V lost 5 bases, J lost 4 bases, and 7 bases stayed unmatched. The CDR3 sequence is CAISSGREIYEQYF. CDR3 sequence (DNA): TGTGCCATCAGTTCCGGGAGGGAGATTTACGAGCAGTACTTC.